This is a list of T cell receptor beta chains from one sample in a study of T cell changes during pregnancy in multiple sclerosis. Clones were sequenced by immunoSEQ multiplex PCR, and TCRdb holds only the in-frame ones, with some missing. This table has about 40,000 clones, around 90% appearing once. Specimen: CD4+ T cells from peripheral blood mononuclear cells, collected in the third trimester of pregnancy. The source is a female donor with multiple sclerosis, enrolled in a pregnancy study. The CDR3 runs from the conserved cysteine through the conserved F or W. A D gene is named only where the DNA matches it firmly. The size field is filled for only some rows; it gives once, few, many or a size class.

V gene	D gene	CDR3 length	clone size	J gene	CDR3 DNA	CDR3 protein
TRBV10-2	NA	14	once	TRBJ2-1	TGCGCCAGCAGTGAAGTCCCGGCCAGGAATGAGCAGTTCTTC	CASSEVPARNEQFF
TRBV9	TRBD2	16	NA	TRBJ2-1	TGTGCCAGCAGCCTCTATAGCGGGCAGTACTACAATGAGCAGTTCTTC	CASSLYSGQYYNEQFF
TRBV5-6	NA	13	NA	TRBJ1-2	TGTGCCAGCACCCTGAGAGGGACTTATGGCTACACCTTC	CASTLRGTYGYTF
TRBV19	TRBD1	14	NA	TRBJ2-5	TGTGCCAGTAGTCGTGCAGGGGGCGCGGAGACCCAGTACTTC	CASSRAGGAETQYF
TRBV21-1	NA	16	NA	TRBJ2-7	TGTGCCAGCAGCAAAGAGAAAGACAGGGAGGCCGGCGAGCAGTACTTC	CASSKEKDREAGEQYF
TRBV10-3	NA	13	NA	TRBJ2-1	TGTGCCATCAGCGAGGGCAGGTACAATGAGCAGTTCTTC	CAISEGRYNEQFF
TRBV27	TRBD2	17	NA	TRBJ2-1	TGTGCCAGCAGTTTACCCCTCACTAGCGGGAGACCCAATGAGCAGTTCTTC	CASSLPLTSGRPNEQFF
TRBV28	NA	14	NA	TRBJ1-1	TGTGCCAGCAGTTTACTCTTCCCGGGCACTGAAGCTTTCTTT	CASSLLFPGTEAFF
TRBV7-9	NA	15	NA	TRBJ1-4	TGTGCCAGCAGCTTAGATAATCGAAAGCGTGAAAAACTGTTTTTT	CASSLDNRKREKLFF
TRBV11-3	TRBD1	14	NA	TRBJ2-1	TGTGCCAGCTCCCCCGGGACAGCCTACAATGAGCAGTTCTTC	CASSPGTAYNEQFF
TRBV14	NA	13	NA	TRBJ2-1	TGTGCCAGCAGCCAAGATAGGCGGTATGAGCAGTTCTTC	CASSQDRRYEQFF
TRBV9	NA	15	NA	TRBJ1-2	TGTGCCAGCAGCGCTCCGACAGGATTCAACTATGGCTACACCTTC	CASSAPTGFNYGYTF
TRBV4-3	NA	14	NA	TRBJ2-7	TGCGCCAGCAGCCAAGCCCCGGGGAGGTACGAGCAGTACTTC	CASSQAPGRYEQYF
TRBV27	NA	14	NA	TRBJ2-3	TGTGCCAGCAGTTTTAACAGGGCCACAGATACGCAGTATTTT	CASSFNRATDTQYF
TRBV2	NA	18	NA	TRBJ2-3	TGTGCCAGCAGTGAAATGTGGGCCCGGTTTACTAGCACAGATACGCAGTATTTT	CASSEMWARFTSTDTQYF
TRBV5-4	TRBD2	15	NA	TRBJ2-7	TGTGCCAGCAGCTTGGAAAGCGGGAGGTCCTACGAGCAGTACTTC	CASSLESGRSYEQYF
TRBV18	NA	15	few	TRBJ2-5	TGTGCCAGCTCACCAGGAGGGTTGGGACAAGAGACCCAGTACTTC	CASSPGGLGQETQYF
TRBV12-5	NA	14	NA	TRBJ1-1	TGTGCTAGTGGCCTAACCCCCTTTGACACTGAAGCTTTCTTT	CASGLTPFDTEAFF
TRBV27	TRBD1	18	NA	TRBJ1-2	TGTGCCAGCAGTTTGGCCCGGGACAGGGGGCGCGCCAACTATGGCTACACCTTC	CASSLARDRGRANYGYTF
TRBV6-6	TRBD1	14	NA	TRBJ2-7	TGTGCCAGCAGGCAGGGGGCTGGGTCCTACGAGCAGTACTTC	CASRQGAGSYEQYF
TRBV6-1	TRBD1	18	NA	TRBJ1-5	TGTGCCAGCAGTGAAGCGGTTGCAGGGGGCCGCGGAAATCAGCCCCAGCATTTT	CASSEAVAGGRGNQPQHF
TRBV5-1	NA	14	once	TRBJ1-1	TGCGCCAGCAGCTTTAGGTCAGGGCTGACTGAAGCTTTCTTT	CASSFRSGLTEAFF
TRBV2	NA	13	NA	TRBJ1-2	TGTGCCAGCAGTGTAGGACAGCACTATGGCTACACCTTC	CASSVGQHYGYTF
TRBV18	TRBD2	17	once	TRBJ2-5	TGTGCCAGCTCACCATTTTCGGCTAGCGGCTTCCAAGAGACCCAGTACTTC	CASSPFSASGFQETQYF
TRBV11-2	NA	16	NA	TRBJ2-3	TGTGCCAGCAGCTTAGTTGTTGGGACTAGCACAGATACGCAGTATTTT	CASSLVVGTSTDTQYF